This T cell receptor (beta chain) is drawn from a study of shared clonotypes between healthy human individuals. The overall study: A couple of women and three men aged 18 to 49 made up the donors. Each donor contributed plates that comprised three CD4 naive, three CD4 memory, two CD8 naive and one CD8 memory.

Libraries were prepared by immunoSEQ multiplex PCR; TCRdb keeps only in-frame clonotypes and omits some of them. The sample lists about a million clones, approximately 68% occurring once. The clonotype was recovered from a man between 18 and 35 years old in good health. Material for sequencing was memory CD4+ T cells sorted from blood. Subset described: CD45RA-negative fraction.

CDR3 protein: CASSLVLALSSYNEQFF. The CDR3 DNA reads as TGCGCCAGCAGCTTGGTCCTAGCGCTGAGCTCCTACAATGAGCAGTTCTTC. This rearrangement joins TRBV5-1 to TRBJ2-1; D perhaps matches TRBD2 (6 bases). Germline lookup yields CDR1 SGHRS and CDR2 YFSETQ. The V end was cut by 0 bases, the J end by 0 bases, with 13 bases between. The CDR3 runs to 17 residues.